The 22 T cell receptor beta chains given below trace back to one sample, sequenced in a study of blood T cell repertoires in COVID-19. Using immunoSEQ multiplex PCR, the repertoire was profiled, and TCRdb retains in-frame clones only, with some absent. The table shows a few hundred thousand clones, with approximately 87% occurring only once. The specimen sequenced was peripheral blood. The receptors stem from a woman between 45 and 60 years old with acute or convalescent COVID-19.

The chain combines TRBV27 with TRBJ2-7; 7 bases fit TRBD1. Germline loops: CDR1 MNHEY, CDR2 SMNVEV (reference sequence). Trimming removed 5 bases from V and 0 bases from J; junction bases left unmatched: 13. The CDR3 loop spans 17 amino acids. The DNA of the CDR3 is TGTGCCAGCAGTCCCCGATCTACAGGGGTCCTCTCCTACGAGCAGTACTTC. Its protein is CASSPRSTGVLSYEQYF.

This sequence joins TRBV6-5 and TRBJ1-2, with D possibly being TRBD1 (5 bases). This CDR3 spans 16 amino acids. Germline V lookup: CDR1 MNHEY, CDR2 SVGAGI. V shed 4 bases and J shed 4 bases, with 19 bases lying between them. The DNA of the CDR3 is TGTGCCAGCAGTTTGAGACCCGACAGAGACACCTATGGCTACACCTTC. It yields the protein CASSLRPDRDTYGYTF.

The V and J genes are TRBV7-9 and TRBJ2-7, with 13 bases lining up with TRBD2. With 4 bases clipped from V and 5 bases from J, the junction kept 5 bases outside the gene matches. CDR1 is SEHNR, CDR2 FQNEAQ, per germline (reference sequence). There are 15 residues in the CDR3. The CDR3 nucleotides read TGTGCCAGCAGCTCAGGACTAGCGGGAGACCACGAGCAGTACTTC. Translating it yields CASSSGLAGDHEQYF.

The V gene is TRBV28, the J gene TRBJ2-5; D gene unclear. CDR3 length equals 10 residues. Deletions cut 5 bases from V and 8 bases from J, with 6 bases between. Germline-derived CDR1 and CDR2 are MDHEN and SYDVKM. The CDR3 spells CASSRNTQYF. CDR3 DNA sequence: TGTGCCAGCAGTCGTAATACCCAGTACTTC.

The CDR3 loop is CASSQGPGNTEAFF. DNA of the CDR3: TGCGCCAGCAGCCAAGGTCCAGGGAACACTGAAGCTTTCTTT. V usage is TRBV4-1 and J usage is TRBJ1-1; D is uncertain. The germline V and J ends were trimmed by 1 base and 1 base, with 7 bases remaining between them. Germline V gene lookup returns CDR1 MGHRA and CDR2 YSYEKL. There are 14 residues in the CDR3.

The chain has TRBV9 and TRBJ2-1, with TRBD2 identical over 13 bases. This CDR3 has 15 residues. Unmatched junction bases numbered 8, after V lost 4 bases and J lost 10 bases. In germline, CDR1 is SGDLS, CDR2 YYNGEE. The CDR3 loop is CASSHGLAGAYEQFF. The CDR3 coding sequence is TGTGCCAGCAGCCACGGACTAGCGGGAGCGTACGAGCAGTTCTTC.

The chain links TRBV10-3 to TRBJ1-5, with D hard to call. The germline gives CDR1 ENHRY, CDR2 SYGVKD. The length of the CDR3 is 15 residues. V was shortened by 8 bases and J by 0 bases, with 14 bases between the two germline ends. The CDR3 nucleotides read TGTGCCATCTCACGCCGGGCGGGTAGCAATCAGCCCCAGCATTTT. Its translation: CAISRRAGSNQPQHF.

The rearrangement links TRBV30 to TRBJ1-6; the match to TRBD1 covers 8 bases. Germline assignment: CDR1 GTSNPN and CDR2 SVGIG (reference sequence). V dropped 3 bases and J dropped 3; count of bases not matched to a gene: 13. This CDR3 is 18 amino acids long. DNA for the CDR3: TGTGCCTGGAGCTTATCCCGGACAGGGAGAATCTATAATTCACCCCTCCACTTT. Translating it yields CAWSLSRTGRIYNSPLHF.

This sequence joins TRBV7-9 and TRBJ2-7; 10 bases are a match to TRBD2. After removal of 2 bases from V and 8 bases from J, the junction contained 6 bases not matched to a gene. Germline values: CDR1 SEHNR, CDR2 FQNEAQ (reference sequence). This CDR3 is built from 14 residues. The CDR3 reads CASSLTAGGPQQYF. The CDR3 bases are TGTGCCAGCAGCTTAACAGCGGGAGGGCCTCAGCAGTACTTC.

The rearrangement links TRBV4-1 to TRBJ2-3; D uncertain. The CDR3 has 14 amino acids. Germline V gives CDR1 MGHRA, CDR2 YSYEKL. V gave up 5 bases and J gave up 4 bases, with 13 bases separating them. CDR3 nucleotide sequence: TGCGCCAGCAGCGGGCAGTCTGGCGCAGATACGCAGTATTTT. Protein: CASSGQSGADTQYF.

This chain's CDR3 is CASSPTGLGYTF. In DNA, the CDR3 is TGTGCCAGCAGCCCGACAGGGCTTGGCTACACCTTC. This chain uses TRBV7-8 with TRBJ1-2; 7 nucleotides match TRBD1. Germline CDR1 reads SGHVS; CDR2 reads FQNEAQ. The trim removed 5 bases at V and 7 bases at J, leaving 4 bases unmatched. CDR3 length: 12 amino acids.

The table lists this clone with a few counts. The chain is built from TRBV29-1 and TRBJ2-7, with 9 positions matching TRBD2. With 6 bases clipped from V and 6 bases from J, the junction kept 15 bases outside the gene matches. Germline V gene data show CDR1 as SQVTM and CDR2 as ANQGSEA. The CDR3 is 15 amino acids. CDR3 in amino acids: CSVGNKAGTSLEQYF. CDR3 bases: TGCAGCGTAGGCAATAAGGCTGGGACTAGCCTCGAGCAGTACTTC.

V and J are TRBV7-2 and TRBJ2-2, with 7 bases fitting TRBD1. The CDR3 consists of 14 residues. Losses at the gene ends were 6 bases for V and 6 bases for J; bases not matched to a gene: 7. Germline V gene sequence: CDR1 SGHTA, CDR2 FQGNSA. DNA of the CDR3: TGTGCCAGCAGTCGACAGGGAAGGGCCGGGGAGCTGTTTTTT. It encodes CASSRQGRAGELFF.

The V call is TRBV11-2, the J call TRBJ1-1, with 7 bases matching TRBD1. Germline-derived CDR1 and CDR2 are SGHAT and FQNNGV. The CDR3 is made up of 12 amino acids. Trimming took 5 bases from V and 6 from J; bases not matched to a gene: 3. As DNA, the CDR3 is TGTGCCAGCAGCCAAGGACAGGCTGAAGCTTTCTTT. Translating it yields CASSQGQAEAFF.

The CDR3 loop is CASSARTGANSPLHF. In DNA form, the CDR3 reads TGTGCCAGCTCTGCGAGGACAGGGGCAAATTCACCCCTCCACTTT. The chain combines TRBV2 with TRBJ1-6; 9 bases match TRBD1. The CDR3 runs 15 residues. Germline-derived CDR1 and CDR2 are SNHLY and FYNNEI. V was pared by 8 bases and J by 7 bases, with 9 bases of the junction left unmatched.

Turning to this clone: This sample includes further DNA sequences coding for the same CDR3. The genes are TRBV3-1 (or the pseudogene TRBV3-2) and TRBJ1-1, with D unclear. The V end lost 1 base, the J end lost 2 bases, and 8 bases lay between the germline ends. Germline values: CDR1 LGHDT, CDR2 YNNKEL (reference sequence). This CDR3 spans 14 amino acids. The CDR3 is CASSQAGFNTEAFF. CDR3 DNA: TGTGCCAGCAGCCAAGCGGGTTTTAACACTGAAGCTTTCTTT.

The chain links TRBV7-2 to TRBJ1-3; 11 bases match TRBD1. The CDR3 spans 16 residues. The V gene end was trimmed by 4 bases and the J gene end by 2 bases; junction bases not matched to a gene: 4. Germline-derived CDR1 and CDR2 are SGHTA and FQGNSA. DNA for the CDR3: TGTGCCAGCAGCTCCCGGGACAGGGGGGCTGGAAACACCATATATTTT. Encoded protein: CASSSRDRGAGNTIYF.

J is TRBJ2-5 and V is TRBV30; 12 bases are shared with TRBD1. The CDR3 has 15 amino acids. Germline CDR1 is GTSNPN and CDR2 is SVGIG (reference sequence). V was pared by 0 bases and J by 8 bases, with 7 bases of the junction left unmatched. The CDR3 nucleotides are TGTGCCTGGAGTGTCCCAGGGGACAGGGGGCGTACCCAGTACTTC. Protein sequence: CAWSVPGDRGRTQYF.

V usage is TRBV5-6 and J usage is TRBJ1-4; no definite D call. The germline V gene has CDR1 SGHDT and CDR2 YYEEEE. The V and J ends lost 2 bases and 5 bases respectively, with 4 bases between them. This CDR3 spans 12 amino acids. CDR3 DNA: TGTGCCAGCAGCTTACAGAATGAAAAACTGTTTTTT. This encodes CASSLQNEKLFF.

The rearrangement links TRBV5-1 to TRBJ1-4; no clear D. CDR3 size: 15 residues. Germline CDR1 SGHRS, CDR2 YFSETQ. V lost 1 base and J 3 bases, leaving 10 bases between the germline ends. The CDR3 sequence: CASSLSLRANEKLFF. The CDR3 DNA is TGCGCCAGCAGCTTGAGTCTGAGAGCTAATGAAAAACTGTTTTTT.

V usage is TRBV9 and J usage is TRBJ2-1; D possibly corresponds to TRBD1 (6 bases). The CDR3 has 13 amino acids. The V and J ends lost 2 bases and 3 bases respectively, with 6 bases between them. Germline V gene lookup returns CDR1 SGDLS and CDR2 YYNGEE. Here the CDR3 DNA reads TGTGCCAGCAGCGTGGACAGCTACAATGAGCAGTTCTTC. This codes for CASSVDSYNEQFF.

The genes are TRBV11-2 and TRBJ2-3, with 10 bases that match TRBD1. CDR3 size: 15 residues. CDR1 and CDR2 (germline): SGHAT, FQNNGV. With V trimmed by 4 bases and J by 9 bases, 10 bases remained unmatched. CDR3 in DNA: TGTGCCAGCAGCTCGTCGGGACAGGGGAGCGGGACGCAGTATTTT. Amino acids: CASSSSGQGSGTQYF.